This T cell receptor beta chain was retrieved from a study of CD8 T cells in Susac syndrome. Study-wide findings and caveats: The number of individuals included in the study's TCR sequencing and HLA analysis was acknowledged as relatively small.

The CDR3 covers 14 residues. Trimming at V came to 6 bases and at J to 4 bases, leaving 7 bases not matched to a gene. Per the germline V gene, CDR1 is DFQATT and CDR2 is SNEGSKA (reference sequence). On this clonotype: Antigen unknown.

Random hexamers were used to reverse transcribe 0.5 to 1 ug of RNA. Coverage of TCR beta CDR3 amplification by immunoSEQ multiplex PCR extended to 54 Vbeta and 13 Jbeta. Using its own MiXCR run on the immunoSEQ multiplex PCR reads, TCRdb lists one record per CDR3 protein. The sample lists more than 250,000 distinct CDR3 sequences; about 90% were seen once. TCR beta sequencing was performed on blood CD8+ and CD4+ T cells. The chain uses TRBV20-1 and TRBJ2-7, with TRBD1 matching over 12 bases. The clonotype originates from a human donor with multiple sclerosis. Sample: CD4+ T cells from PBMCs. This chain's CDR3 is CSAPRDRGRYEQYF. The CDR3 DNA sequence: TGCAGTGCGCCCCGGGACAGGGGGCGTTACGAGCAGTACTTC.